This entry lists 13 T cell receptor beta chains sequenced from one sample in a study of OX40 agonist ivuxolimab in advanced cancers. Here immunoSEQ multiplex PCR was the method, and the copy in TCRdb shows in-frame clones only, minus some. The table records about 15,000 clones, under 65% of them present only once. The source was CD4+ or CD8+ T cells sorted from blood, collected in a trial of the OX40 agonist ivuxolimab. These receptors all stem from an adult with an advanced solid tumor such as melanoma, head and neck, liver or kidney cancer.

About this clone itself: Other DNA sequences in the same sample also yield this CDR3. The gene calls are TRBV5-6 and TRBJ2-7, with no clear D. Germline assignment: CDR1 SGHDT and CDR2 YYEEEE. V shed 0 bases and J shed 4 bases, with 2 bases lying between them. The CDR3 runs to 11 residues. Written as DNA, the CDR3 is TGTGCCAGCAGCTTGGGATACGAGCAGTACTTC. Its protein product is CASSLGYEQYF.

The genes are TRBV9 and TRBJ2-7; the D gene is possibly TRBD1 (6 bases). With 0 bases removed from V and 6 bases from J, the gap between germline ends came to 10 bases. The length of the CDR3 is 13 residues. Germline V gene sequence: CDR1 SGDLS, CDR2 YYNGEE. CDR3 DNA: TGTGCCAGCAGCGTAGTCCCAGGGGCCGAGCAGTACTTC. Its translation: CASSVVPGAEQYF.

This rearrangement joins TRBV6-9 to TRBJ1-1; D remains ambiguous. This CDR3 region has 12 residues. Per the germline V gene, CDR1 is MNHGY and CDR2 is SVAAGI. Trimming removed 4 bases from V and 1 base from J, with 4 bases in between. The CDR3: CASSLSNTEAFF. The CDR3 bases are TGTGCCAGCAGTTTGTCGAACACTGAAGCTTTCTTT.

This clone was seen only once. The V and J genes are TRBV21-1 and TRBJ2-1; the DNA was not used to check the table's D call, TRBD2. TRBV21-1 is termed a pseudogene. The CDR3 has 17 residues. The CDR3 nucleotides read TGTGCCAGCAGCAATAGACTAGCCTTGAGGAACTACAATGAGCAGTTCTTC. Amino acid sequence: CASSNRLALRNYNEQFF.

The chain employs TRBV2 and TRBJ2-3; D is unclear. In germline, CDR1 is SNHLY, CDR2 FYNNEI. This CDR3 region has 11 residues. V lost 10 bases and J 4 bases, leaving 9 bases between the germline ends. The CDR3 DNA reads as TGTGCCACCCTAAAAGCAGATACGCAGTATTTT. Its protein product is CATLKADTQYF. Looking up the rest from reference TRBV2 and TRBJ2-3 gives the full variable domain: EPEVTQTPSHQVTQMGQEVILRCVPISNHLYFYWYRQILGQKVEFLVSFYNNEISEKSEIFDDQFSVERPDGSNFTLKIRSTKLEDSAMYFCATLKADTQYFGPGTRLTVL.

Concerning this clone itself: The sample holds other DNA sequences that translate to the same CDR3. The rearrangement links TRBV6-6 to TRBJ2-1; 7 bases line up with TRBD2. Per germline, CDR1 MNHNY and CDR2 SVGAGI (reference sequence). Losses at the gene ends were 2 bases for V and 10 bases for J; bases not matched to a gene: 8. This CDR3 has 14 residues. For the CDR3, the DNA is TGTGCCAGCAGTTACGGCGGGGGTGGGGGGGAGCAGTTCTTC. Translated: CASSYGGGGGEQFF.

CDR3 in amino acids: CAISESTTGPNQPQHF. CDR3 nucleotides: TGTGCCATCAGTGAGTCGACAACAGGGCCCAATCAGCCCCAGCATTTT. V usage is TRBV10-3 and J usage is TRBJ1-5, with D tentatively TRBD1 (6 bases). Between the trimmed V and J ends, which lost 0 bases and 3 bases, there was a span of 12 bases. The length of the CDR3 is 16 residues. Germline assignment: CDR1 ENHRY and CDR2 SYGVKD.

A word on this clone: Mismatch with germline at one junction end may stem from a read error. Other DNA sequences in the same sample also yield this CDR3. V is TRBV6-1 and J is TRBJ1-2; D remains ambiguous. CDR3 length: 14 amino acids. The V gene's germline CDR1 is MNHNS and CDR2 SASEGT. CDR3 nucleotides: TGCGCCAGCAGTGATCCTAACTCGTACTATGGCTACACCTTC. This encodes CASSDPNSYYGYTF.

The CDR3 DNA is TGCGCCAGCAGCCCCCGGGTGGGGGCAGATACGCAGTATTTT. Translation gives CASSPRVGADTQYF. The chain employs TRBV4-3 and TRBJ2-3, with D perhaps matching TRBD1 or TRBD2 (5 bases each). The CDR3 has 14 amino acids. The ends were cut back, 4 bases at V and 4 bases at J, with 12 bases in the middle. Germline V lookup: CDR1 LGHNA, CDR2 YSLEER.

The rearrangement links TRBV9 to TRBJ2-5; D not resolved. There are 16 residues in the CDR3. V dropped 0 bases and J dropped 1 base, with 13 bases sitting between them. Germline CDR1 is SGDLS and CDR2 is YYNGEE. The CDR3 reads CASSVESVGAQETQYF. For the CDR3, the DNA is TGTGCCAGCAGCGTAGAGTCGGTTGGAGCCCAAGAGACCCAGTACTTC. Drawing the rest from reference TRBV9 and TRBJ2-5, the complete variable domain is DSGVTQTPKHLITATGQRVTLRCSPRSGDLSVYWYQQSLDQGLQFLIQYYNGEERAKGNILERFSAQQFPDLHSELNLSSLELGDSALYFCASSVESVGAQETQYFGPGTRLLVL.

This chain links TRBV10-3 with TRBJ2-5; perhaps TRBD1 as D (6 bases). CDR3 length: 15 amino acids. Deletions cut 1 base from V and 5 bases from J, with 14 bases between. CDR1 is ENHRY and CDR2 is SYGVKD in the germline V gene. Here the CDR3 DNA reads TGTGCCATCAGTGAGTTAGAGGGGGAGTGGGAGACCCAGTACTTC. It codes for CAISELEGEWETQYF.

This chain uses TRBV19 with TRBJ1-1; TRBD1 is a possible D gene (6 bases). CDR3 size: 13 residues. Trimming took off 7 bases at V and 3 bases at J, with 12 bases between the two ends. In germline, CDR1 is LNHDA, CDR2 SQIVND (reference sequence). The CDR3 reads CASKVQGHTEAFF. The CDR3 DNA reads TGTGCCAGTAAGGTTCAGGGGCACACTGAAGCTTTCTTT.

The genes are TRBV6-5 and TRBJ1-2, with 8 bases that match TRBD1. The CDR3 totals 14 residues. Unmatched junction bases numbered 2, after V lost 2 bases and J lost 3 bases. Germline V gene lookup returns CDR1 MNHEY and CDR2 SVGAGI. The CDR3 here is CASSYAGGHYGYTF. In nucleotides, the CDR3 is TGTGCCAGCAGTTACGCAGGGGGCCACTATGGCTACACCTTC.